The rows below give T cell receptor beta chains drawn from one sample of a study of blood T cell repertoires in COVID-19. Repertoires were generated with immunoSEQ multiplex PCR, while TCRdb's copy carries only in-frame clones and drops some. Here the sample spans under 250,000 clones, 70% to 90% being singletons. Sequencing was performed on peripheral blood. Source of these receptors: a middle-aged man with COVID-19, enrolled during active disease. The CDR3 runs from the conserved cysteine through the conserved F or W. A D gene is named only where the DNA matches it firmly. Not all rows give a size; the values are once, few, many and, for expanded clones, a class.

v_gene	len	abundance	j_gene	d_gene	CDR3nt	CDR3aa
TRBV3-1/TRBV3-2	14	.	TRBJ1-1	.	TGTGCCAGCAGCCCCCGCAGGGGCAACACTGAAGCTTTCTTT	CASSPRRGNTEAFF
TRBV7-2	14	.	TRBJ2-5	TRBD1	TGTGCCAGCAGCTCACGGGACAGGGCAGAGACCCAGTACTTC	CASSSRDRAETQYF
TRBV10-3	14	.	TRBJ2-7	TRBD1	TGTGCCATCAGAGGGGACAGCGCTACCTACGAGCAGTACTTC	CAIRGDSATYEQYF
TRBV30	13	.	TRBJ2-7	.	TGTGCCTGGAGCCGCGGAGGGGCCCACGAGCAGTACTTC	CAWSRGGAHEQYF
TRBV7-3	17	.	TRBJ2-3	TRBD2	TGTGCCAGCAGCCCATCACGACTAGCAACTGGGGCAGATACGCAGTATTTT	CASSPSRLATGADTQYF
TRBV3-1/TRBV3-2	16	.	TRBJ2-7	TRBD1	TGTGCCAGCAGCCAAGCCCGGGACAGAAGCTCCTACGAGCAGTACTTC	CASSQARDRSSYEQYF
TRBV18	16	.	TRBJ1-2	TRBD1	TGTGCCAGCTCACCATCCGGGACAGGGGGCGTCGATGGCTACACCTTC	CASSPSGTGGVDGYTF
TRBV9	17	.	TRBJ2-7	TRBD1	TGTGCCAGCAGCGTAGGGGGACAGGGGAGGGTGAGTGACGAGCAGTACTTC	CASSVGGQGRVSDEQYF
TRBV29-1	13	.	TRBJ1-5	.	TGCAGCGTTGAAGGGCAGGCTGGCCAGCCCCAGCATTTT	CSVEGQAGQPQHF
TRBV11-2	18	.	TRBJ2-1	.	TGTGCCAGCAGCTTTAGTACCCGGCTCGGACAGAGCTACAATGAGCAGTTCTTC	CASSFSTRLGQSYNEQFF
TRBV4-1	15	.	TRBJ2-1	TRBD1	TGCGCCAGCAGCCAAGATCTCCGGACAGGGACTGAGCAGTTCTTC	CASSQDLRTGTEQFF
TRBV6-5	15	.	TRBJ1-2	TRBD1	TGTGCCAGCAGCCTCCGGGACAGGGGGCTTAATGGCTACACCTTC	CASSLRDRGLNGYTF
TRBV6-2/TRBV6-3	14	.	TRBJ2-7	TRBD1	TGTGCCAGCAGTTACGAGGCAGGGGGCTACGAGCAGTACTTC	CASSYEAGGYEQYF
TRBV6-6	13	.	TRBJ1-5	.	TGTGCCAGCTTCTTCGAGGTCAATCAGCCCCAGCATTTT	CASFFEVNQPQHF
TRBV12-3/TRBV12-4	12	.	TRBJ1-1	.	TGTGCCAGCAGGATAGGGGGCACTGAAGCTTTCTTT	CASRIGGTEAFF
TRBV6-5	14	.	TRBJ1-2	TRBD1	TGTGCCAGCAGTCCAGGGGGCTATGGCTATGGCTACACCTTC	CASSPGGYGYGYTF
TRBV6-1	14	.	TRBJ2-4	.	TGTGCCAGCAGTGAGCGGGTGTCCAAAAACATTCAGTACTTC	CASSERVSKNIQYF
TRBV15	14	once	TRBJ2-2	.	TGTGCCACCAGAGGGACTGCGGAAATCGGGGAGCTGTTTTTT	CATRGTAEIGELFF
TRBV2	16	.	TRBJ1-5	TRBD1	TGTGCCAGCAGTGACAGGGACAGAGGGTTCCGTCAGCCCCAGCATTTT	CASSDRDRGFRQPQHF
TRBV19	13	.	TRBJ1-2	TRBD1	TGTGCCAGTACCTGGGACAGGGGCTATGGCTACACCTTC	CASTWDRGYGYTF
TRBV3-1/TRBV3-2	16	.	TRBJ2-7	.	TGTGCCAGCAGCCAACACCCCCTGACTCCAACCTACGAGCAGTACTTC	CASSQHPLTPTYEQYF
TRBV7-3	16	.	TRBJ2-2	TRBD2	TGTGCCAGCAGCTCGACTAGCGAAATGCTAACCGGGGAGCTGTTTTTT	CASSSTSEMLTGELFF
TRBV5-4	14	.	TRBJ2-7	.	TGTGCCAGCAGCTGGGGACTTGGCTCCTACGAGCAGTACTTC	CASSWGLGSYEQYF
TRBV10-3	13	.	TRBJ1-1	TRBD1	TGTGCCATCGCCAGGGGGCAGAACACTGAAGCTTTCTTT	CAIARGQNTEAFF
TRBV7-3	16	.	TRBJ2-4	.	TGTGCCAGCAGCTTAATGGCTCCAGGGGCGGGGGCCATTCAGTACTTC	CASSLMAPGAGAIQYF
TRBV29-1	13	.	TRBJ2-2	TRBD2	TGCAGCGTCGTCGGGGGAGGGATTGGGGAGCTGTTTTTT	CSVVGGGIGELFF
TRBV18	14	.	TRBJ1-3	.	TGTGCCAGCTCACCAGAGGGAACTGGAAACACCATATATTTT	CASSPEGTGNTIYF
TRBV5-1	14	.	TRBJ1-2	.	TGCGCCAGCAGCCCCCGACAGGAGAACTATGGCTACACCTTC	CASSPRQENYGYTF
TRBV28	14	.	TRBJ1-1	.	TGTGCCAGCAGTTCTAAACCCTGGAACACTGAAGCTTTCTTT	CASSSKPWNTEAFF
TRBV4-3	18	.	TRBJ2-6	TRBD2	TGCGCCAGCAGCCAAGATGAAGCGGGGGCAGCTGGGGCCAACGTCCTGACTTTC	CASSQDEAGAAGANVLTF
TRBV6-6	13	.	TRBJ2-2	.	TGTGCCAGCAGTTACATCCTCACCGGGGAGCTGTTTTTT	CASSYILTGELFF
TRBV7-8	15	few	TRBJ1-1	.	TGTGCCAGCAGCTTACGCCAGGGGATGAACACTGAAGCTTTCTTT	CASSLRQGMNTEAFF
TRBV3-1/TRBV3-2	15	.	TRBJ1-5	TRBD1	TGTGCCAGCAGCGGCCGACAGGGGAGCAATCAGCCCCAGCATTTT	CASSGRQGSNQPQHF
TRBV11-3	16	once	TRBJ2-5	TRBD1	TGTGCCAGCAGCTTAGGCCGCCGGGACAGACAAGAGACCCAGTACTTC	CASSLGRRDRQETQYF
TRBV4-3	13	.	TRBJ1-5	.	TGCGCCAGCAGCCAAGATAGGGGTCAGCCCCAGCATTTT	CASSQDRGQPQHF
TRBV5-1	15	.	TRBJ1-1	.	TGCGCCAGCAGCTTGGTAGCGGGGTTGAACACTGAAGCTTTCTTT	CASSLVAGLNTEAFF
TRBV5-4	14	.	TRBJ1-1	TRBD1	TGTGCCAGCAGCGGGGACAGGGGGGGGACTGAAGCTTTCTTT	CASSGDRGGTEAFF
TRBV6-5	13	.	TRBJ2-1	.	TGTGCCAGCCAGGGGTCTTCCTACAATGAGCAGTTCTTC	CASQGSSYNEQFF
TRBV4-3	13	.	TRBJ2-7	TRBD2	TGCGCCAGCAGCCGGGGGACTAGCTACGAGCAGTACTTC	CASSRGTSYEQYF
TRBV7-7	18	.	TRBJ2-1	TRBD2	TGTGCTAGCAGCCCCTCAGGACTAGCGGGAGGTAGGGTGGGAGAGCAGTTCTTC	CASSPSGLAGGRVGEQFF
TRBV19	12	few	TRBJ1-5	.	TGTGCCAGTAGACAGGGTTATCAGCCCCAGCATTTT	CASRQGYQPQHF
TRBV5-6	16	.	TRBJ2-4	.	TGTGCCAGCAGCCCCAGTGGGGCAGGGGCCAAAAACATTCAGTACTTC	CASSPSGAGAKNIQYF
TRBV9	15	.	TRBJ2-1	TRBD2	TGTGCCAGCAGCGAACTAGCGGGGGACTACAATGAGCAGTTCTTC	CASSELAGDYNEQFF
TRBV11-2	16	.	TRBJ1-1	TRBD1	TGTGCCAGCAGCCCCAGGGGGGGACAGGGAAACACTGAAGCTTTCTTT	CASSPRGGQGNTEAFF
TRBV29-1	12	.	TRBJ1-2	TRBD1	TGCAGCGTACAGACAGGGGCGGAGGGCTACACCTTC	CSVQTGAEGYTF
TRBV6-1	14	once	TRBJ2-7	TRBD1	TGTGCCAGCAGTGAAGCGGGACAGAACTACGAGCAGTACTTC	CASSEAGQNYEQYF
TRBV7-9	16	.	TRBJ1-4	.	TGTGCCAGCAGCGCATTCGGGGGGAATACTAATGAAAAACTGTTTTTT	CASSAFGGNTNEKLFF
TRBV6-1	16	.	TRBJ1-3	.	TGTGCCAGCAGTGAAGCAAGACAATACTCTGGAAACACCATATATTTT	CASSEARQYSGNTIYF
TRBV19	13	.	TRBJ1-2	.	TGTGCCAGTAGTATGGGGGCGCGAAATGGCTACACCTTC	CASSMGARNGYTF
TRBV4-3	15	.	TRBJ1-1	.	TGCGCCAGCAGCCGGGGACTAATAACGATCACTGAAGCTTTCTTT	CASSRGLITITEAFF
TRBV5-6	14	.	TRBJ2-5	.	TGTGCCAGCAACCGCGGTGGGCACGTCGGGGCCCAGTACTTC	CASNRGGHVGAQYF